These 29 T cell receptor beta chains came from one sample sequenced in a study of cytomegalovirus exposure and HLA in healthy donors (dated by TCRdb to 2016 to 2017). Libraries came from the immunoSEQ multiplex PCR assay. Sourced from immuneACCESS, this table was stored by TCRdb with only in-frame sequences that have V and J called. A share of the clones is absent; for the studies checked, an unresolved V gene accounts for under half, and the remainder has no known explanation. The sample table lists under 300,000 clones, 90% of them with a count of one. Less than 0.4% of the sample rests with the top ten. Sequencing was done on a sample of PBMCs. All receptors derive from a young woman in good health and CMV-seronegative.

The CDR3 loop reads CASSLGTGGNEQFF. The CDR3 nucleotides are TGTGCCAGCAGTTTGGGAACAGGGGGCAATGAGCAGTTCTTC. The chain carries TRBV28 and TRBJ2-1, with 8 bases that match TRBD1. The V gene end was trimmed by 3 bases and the J gene end by 6 bases; junction bases not matched to a gene: 4. This CDR3 has 14 amino acids. Germline V gene data show CDR1 as MDHEN and CDR2 as SYDVKM.

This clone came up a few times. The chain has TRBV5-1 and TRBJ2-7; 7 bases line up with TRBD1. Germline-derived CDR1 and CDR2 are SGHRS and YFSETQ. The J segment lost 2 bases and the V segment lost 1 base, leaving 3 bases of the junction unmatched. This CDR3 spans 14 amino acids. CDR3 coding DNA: TGCGCCAGCAGCTTGCAGGGGGTAACCTACGAGCAGTACTTC. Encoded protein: CASSLQGVTYEQYF.

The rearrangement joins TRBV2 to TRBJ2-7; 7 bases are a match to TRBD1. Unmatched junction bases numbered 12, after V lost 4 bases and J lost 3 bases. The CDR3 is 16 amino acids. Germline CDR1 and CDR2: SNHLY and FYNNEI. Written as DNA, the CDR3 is TGTGCCAGCAGTGGGGATAACAGGGGAATTTTCTACGAGCAGTACTTC. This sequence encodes CASSGDNRGIFYEQYF. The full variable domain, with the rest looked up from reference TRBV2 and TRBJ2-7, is EPEVTQTPSHQVTQMGQEVILRCVPISNHLYFYWYRQILGQKVEFLVSFYNNEISEKSEIFDDQFSVERPDGSNFTLKIRSTKLEDSAMYFCASSGDNRGIFYEQYFGPGTRLTVT.

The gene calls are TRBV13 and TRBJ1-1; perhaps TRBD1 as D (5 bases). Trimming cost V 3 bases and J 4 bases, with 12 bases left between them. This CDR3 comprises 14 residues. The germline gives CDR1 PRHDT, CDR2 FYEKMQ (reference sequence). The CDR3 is CASSFGQGSTEAFF. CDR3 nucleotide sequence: TGTGCCAGCAGCTTTGGTCAGGGTTCCACTGAAGCTTTCTTT.

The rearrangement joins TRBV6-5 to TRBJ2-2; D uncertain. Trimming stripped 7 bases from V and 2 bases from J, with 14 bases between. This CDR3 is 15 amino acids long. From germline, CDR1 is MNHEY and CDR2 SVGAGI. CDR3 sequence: CASTPSPLNTGELFF. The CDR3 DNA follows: TGTGCCAGCACCCCTTCCCCTCTTAACACCGGGGAGCTGTTTTTT.

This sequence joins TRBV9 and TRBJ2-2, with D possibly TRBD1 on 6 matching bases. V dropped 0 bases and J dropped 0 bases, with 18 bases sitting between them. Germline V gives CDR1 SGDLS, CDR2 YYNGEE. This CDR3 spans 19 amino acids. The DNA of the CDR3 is TGTGCCAGCAGCGTAGGTTACGAGGGACACCCAACGAACACCGGGGAGCTGTTTTTT. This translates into CASSVGYEGHPTNTGELFF. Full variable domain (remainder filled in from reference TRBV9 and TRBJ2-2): DSGVTQTPKHLITATGQRVTLRCSPRSGDLSVYWYQQSLDQGLQFLIQYYNGEERAKGNILERFSAQQFPDLHSELNLSSLELGDSALYFCASSVGYEGHPTNTGELFFGEGSRLTVL.

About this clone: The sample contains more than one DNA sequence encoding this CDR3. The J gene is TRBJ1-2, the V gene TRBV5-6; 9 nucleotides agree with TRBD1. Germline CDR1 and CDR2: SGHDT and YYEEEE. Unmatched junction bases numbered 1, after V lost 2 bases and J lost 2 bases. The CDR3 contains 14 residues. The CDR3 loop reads CASSFGQGNYGYTF. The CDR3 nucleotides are TGTGCCAGCAGCTTCGGACAGGGGAACTATGGCTACACCTTC.

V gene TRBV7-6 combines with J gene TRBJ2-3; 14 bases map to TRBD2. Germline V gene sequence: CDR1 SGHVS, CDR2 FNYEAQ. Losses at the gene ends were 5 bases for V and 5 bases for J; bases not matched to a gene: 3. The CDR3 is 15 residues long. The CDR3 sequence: CASSQGLAGGDTQYF. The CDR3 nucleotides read TGTGCCAGCAGCCAAGGACTAGCGGGGGGAGATACGCAGTATTTT.

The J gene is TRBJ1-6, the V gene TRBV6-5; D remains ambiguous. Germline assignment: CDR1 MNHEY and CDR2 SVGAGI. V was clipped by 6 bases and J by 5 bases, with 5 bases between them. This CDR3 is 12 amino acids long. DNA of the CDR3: TGTGCCAGCAGGGAGCATAATTCACCCCTCCACTTT. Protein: CASREHNSPLHF.

Here the CDR3 DNA reads TGTGCCACCAGCAGAGATAAGAGGACTAGCGAGTTAGCCAAAAACATTCAGTACTTC. Translated: CATSRDKRTSELAKNIQYF. V is TRBV15 and J is TRBJ2-4, with 9 bases matching TRBD2. Germline CDR1 is LNHNV and CDR2 is YYDKDF (reference sequence). This CDR3 is 19 amino acids long. V gave up 0 bases and J gave up 0 bases; unmatched junction bases: 9.

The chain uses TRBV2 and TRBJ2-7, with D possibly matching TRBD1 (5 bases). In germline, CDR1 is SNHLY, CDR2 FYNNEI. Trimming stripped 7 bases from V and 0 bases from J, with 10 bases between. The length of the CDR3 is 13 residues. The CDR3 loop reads CASTSGISYEQYF. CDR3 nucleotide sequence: TGTGCCAGCACTTCAGGGATCTCCTACGAGCAGTACTTC.

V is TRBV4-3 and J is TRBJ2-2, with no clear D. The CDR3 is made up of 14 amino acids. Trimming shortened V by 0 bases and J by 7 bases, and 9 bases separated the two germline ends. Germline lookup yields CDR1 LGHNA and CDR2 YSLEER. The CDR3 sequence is CASSQDLADGELFF. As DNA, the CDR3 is TGCGCCAGCAGCCAAGATCTGGCGGACGGGGAGCTGTTTTTT.

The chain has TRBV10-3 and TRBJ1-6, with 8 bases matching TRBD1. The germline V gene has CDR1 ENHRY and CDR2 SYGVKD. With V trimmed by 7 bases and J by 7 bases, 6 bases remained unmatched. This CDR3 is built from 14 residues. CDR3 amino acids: CAIKGTGKNSPLHF. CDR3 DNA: TGTGCCATCAAAGGGACAGGCAAAAATTCACCCCTCCACTTT.

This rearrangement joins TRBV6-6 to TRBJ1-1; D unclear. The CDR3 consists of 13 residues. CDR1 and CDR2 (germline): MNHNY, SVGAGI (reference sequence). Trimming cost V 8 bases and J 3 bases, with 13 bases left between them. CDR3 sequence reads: CASASLRDTEAFF. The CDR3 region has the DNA TGTGCCAGCGCCTCCCTGAGGGACACTGAAGCTTTCTTT.

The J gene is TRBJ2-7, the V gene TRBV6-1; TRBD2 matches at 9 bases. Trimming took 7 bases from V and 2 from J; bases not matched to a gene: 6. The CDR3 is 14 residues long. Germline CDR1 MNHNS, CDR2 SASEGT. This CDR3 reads CASKGGRETYEQYV. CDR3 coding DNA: TGTGCCAGCAAGGGCGGGAGGGAGACCTACGAGCAGTACGTC.

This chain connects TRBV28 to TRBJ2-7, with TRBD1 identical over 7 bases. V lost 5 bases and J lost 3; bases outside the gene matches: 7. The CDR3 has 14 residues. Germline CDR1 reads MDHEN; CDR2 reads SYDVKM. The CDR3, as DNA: TGTGCCAGCAGTCCGACAGGGTCTTTCTACGAGCAGTACTTC. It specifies CASSPTGSFYEQYF.

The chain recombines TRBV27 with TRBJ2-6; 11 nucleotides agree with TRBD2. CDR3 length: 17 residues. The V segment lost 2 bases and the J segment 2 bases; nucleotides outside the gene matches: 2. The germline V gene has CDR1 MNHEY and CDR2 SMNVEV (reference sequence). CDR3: CASSLVAGGPGANVLTF. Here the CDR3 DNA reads TGTGCCAGCAGTTTAGTAGCGGGGGGGCCTGGGGCCAACGTCCTGACTTTC.

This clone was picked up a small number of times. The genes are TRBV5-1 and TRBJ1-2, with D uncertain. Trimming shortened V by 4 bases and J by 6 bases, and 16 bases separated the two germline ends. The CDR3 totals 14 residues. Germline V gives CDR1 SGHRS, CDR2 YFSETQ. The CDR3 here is CASSPTTFSDGYTF. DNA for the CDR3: TGCGCCAGCAGCCCTACGACATTCTCGGATGGCTACACCTTC.

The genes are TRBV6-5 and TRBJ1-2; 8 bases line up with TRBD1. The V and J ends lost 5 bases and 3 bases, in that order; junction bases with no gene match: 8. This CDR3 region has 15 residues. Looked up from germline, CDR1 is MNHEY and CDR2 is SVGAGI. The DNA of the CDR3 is TGTGCCAGCAGTGGAGGGGACAGGCCCTACTATGGCTACACCTTC. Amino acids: CASSGGDRPYYGYTF.

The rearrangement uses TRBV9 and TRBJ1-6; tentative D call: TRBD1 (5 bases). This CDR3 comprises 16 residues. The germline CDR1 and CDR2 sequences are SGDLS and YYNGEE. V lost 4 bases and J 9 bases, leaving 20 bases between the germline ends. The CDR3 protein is CASSLTAQGGASPLHF. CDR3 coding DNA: TGTGCCAGCAGCCTAACCGCGCAGGGCGGAGCTTCACCCCTCCACTTT.

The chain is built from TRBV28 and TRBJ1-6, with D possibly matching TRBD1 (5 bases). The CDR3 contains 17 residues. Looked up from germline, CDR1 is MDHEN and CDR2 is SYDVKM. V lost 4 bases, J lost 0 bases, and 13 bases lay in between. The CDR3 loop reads CASSSLRVSSYNSPLHF. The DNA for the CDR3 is TGTGCCAGCAGTTCCCTCAGGGTTAGCTCCTATAATTCACCCCTCCACTTT.

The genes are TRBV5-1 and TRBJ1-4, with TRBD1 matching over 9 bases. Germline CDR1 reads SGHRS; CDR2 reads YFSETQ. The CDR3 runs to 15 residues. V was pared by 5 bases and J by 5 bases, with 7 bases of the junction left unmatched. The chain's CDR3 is CASSWGQGSNEKLFF. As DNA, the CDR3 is TGCGCCAGCAGTTGGGGACAGGGATCGAATGAAAAACTGTTTTTT.

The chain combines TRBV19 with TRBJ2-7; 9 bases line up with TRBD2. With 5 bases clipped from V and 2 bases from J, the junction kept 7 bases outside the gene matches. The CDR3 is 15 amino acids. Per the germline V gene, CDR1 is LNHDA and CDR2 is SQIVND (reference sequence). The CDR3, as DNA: TGTGCCAGTAGTCCCGCCGCGGGGGGGCCCTACGAGCAGTACTTC. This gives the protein CASSPAAGGPYEQYF.

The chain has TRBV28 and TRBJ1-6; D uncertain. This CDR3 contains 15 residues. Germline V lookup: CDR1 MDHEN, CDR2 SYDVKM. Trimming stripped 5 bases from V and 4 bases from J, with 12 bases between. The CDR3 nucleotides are TGTGCCAGCAGTACGCGGAGCGCTTATAATTCACCCCTCCACTTT. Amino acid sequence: CASSTRSAYNSPLHF.

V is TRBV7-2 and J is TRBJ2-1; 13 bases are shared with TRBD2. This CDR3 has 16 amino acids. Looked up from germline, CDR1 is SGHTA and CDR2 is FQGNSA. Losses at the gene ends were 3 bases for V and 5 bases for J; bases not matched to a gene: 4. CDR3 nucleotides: TGTGCCAGCAGCTTCCCGGGACTAGCGGGGAACAATGAGCAGTTCTTC. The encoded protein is CASSFPGLAGNNEQFF.

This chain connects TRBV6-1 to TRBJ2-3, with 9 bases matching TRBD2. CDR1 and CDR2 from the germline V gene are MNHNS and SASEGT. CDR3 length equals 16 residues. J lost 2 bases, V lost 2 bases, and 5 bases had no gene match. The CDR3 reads CASSELAGQPTDTQYF. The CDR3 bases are TGTGCCAGCAGTGAACTAGCGGGGCAACCCACAGATACGCAGTATTTT.

The CDR3 is CASSSRLPNYGYTF. The CDR3 region has the DNA TGTGCCAGCAGCTCCAGGCTCCCTAACTATGGCTACACCTTC. V and J are TRBV11-2 and TRBJ1-2; no definite D call. The CDR3 sequence is 14 residues long. Per the germline V gene, CDR1 is SGHAT and CDR2 is FQNNGV. The V gene lost 4 bases and the J gene lost 0 bases, with 9 bases spanning the gap. Looking up the rest from reference TRBV11-2 and TRBJ1-2 gives the full variable domain: EAGVAQSPRYKIIEKRQSVAFWCNPISGHATLYWYQQILGQGPKLLIQFQNNGVVDDSQLPKDRFSAERLKGVDSTLKIQPAKLEDSAVYLCASSSRLPNYGYTFGSGTRLTVV.

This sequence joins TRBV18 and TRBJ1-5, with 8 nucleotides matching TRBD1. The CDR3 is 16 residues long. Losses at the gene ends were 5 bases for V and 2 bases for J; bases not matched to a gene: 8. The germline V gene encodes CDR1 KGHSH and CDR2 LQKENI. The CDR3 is CASSTTGGVGNQPQHF. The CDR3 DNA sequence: TGTGCCAGCTCAACTACAGGGGGAGTGGGCAATCAGCCCCAGCATTTT.

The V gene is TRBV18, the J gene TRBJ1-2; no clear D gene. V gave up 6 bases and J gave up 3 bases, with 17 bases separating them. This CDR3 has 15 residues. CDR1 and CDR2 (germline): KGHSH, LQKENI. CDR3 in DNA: TGTGCCAGCTCGACGCGCCGGGGATCTGACTATGGCTACACCTTC. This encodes CASSTRRGSDYGYTF.